A single T cell receptor (beta chain) is shown here with its context. V lost 0 bases to trimming and J lost 4 bases, with 12 bases between them. CDR1 and CDR2 from the germline V gene are SGHAT and FQNNGV. The length of the CDR3 is 15 residues. Data came from immunoSEQ multiplex PCR; TCRdb stores just in-frame clones and leaves some out. The data show more than 100,000 clones, nearly 85% seen once. The data were obtained in a study of blood T cell repertoires in COVID-19. Study details: Sources were T cells, B-cell-depleted T cells, or PBMCs; the material itself was cDNA or gDNA.

The origin of this receptor is a human donor in a cohort sampled during active or convalescent COVID-19. The sample comprised peripheral blood. J is TRBJ1-2 and V is TRBV11-2, with D tentatively TRBD1 (5 bases). The CDR3: CASSLDRDRLYGYTF. The CDR3, as DNA: TGTGCCAGCAGCTTAGATCGAGACAGACTCTATGGCTACACCTTC.